A selection of T cell receptor beta chains follows, all from one sample in a study of Graves' ophthalmopathy and Graves' hyperthyroidism. TCRdb analysed the multiplex PCR reads with MiXCR anew, one entry per CDR3 protein. Of about 500,000 distinct CDR3 sequences listed, over 13% are singletons. Sequencing was done on a sample of blood. The receptor set was obtained from a woman aged 30 to 39 with Graves' ophthalmopathy. Both conserved end residues are part of each CDR3. The order of the fields is D gene, clone size, J gene, CDR3 length, V gene, CDR3 DNA, CDR3 protein. D genes are given only for firm matches. Only some rows state a clone size, as once, few, many or a class for expanded clones.

NA	many	TRBJ2-5	14	TRBV10-3	TGTGCCACTTCCTCGGAGGGGATACAAGAGACCCAGTACTTC	CATSSEGIQETQYF
TRBD1	few	TRBJ2-7	15	TRBV28	TGTGCCAGCAGCGAGATCGACAGGGGCCCCTACGAGCAGTACTTC	CASSEIDRGPYEQYF
TRBD1	many	TRBJ1-1	14	TRBV6-5	TGTGCCAGCCGAAGACAGGGATGGAACACTGAAGCTTTCTTT	CASRRQGWNTEAFF
NA	many	TRBJ2-7	14	TRBV12-3/TRBV12-4	TGTGCCAGCAGTCACACCCATACCCAACGGGAGCAGTACTTC	CASSHTHTQREQYF
NA	many	TRBJ1-3	15	TRBV6-5	TGTGCCAGCAGTTTACAGGGTCATACTGGAAACACCATATATTTT	CASSLQGHTGNTIYF
NA	NA	TRBJ2-7	14	TRBV12-3/TRBV12-4	TGTGCCAGCAGCTGGGTGGGGATTCGCAACGAGCAGTACTTC	CASSWVGIRNEQYF
NA	NA	TRBJ1-1	14	TRBV20-1	TGCAGTGCCACTGGACCCTCTAAGGCCCCTGCAGCTTTCTTT	CSATGPSKAPAAFF
NA	NA	TRBJ2-4	15	TRBV6-1	TGTGCCAGCAGTGAATGGGCATCGGACAAAAACATTCAGTACTTC	CASSEWASDKNIQYF
TRBD1	few	TRBJ2-4	18	TRBV6-5	TGTGCCAGCAGTTATCCGGGACAGGGGTCGATAGCCAAAAACATTAAGTACTTC	CASSYPGQGSIAKNIKYF
NA	many	TRBJ1-6	15	TRBV27	TGTGCCAGCAGTCCCTACGCGGGACCTAATTCACCCCTCCACTTT	CASSPYAGPNSPLHF
TRBD2	NA	TRBJ2-7	15	TRBV28	TGTGCCAGCAGTGTACTAGCGGGAGGGCTCTACGAGCAGTACTTC	CASSVLAGGLYEQYF
TRBD2	NA	TRBJ2-7	16	TRBV5-1	TGCGCCAGCAGCTTGACCGGGACTAGGGGCTCCTACGAGCAGTACTTC	CASSLTGTRGSYEQYF
NA	few	TRBJ1-1	16	TRBV5-5	TGTGCCAGCAGCTTCCCGGGAAGACAGCCAACCACTGAAGCTTTCTTT	CASSFPGRQPTTEAFF
NA	many	TRBJ2-7	13	TRBV7-2	TGTGCCAGCAGCTTGGATCTAGCGAGCGAGCAGTACTTC	CASSLDLASEQYF
NA	many	TRBJ2-5	12	TRBV13	TGTGCCAGCAGCGCAGTCAGGGAGACCCAGTACTTC	CASSAVRETQYF
NA	NA	TRBJ1-1	15	TRBV6-2/TRBV6-3	TGTGCCAGCAGTTACAATCTCATGCTGGGCACTGAAGCTTTCTTT	CASSYNLMLGTEAFF
TRBD2	few	TRBJ2-7	15	TRBV7-2	TGTGCCAGCAGCATTCGACTAGCGGGAGCGGGCGAGCAGTACTTC	CASSIRLAGAGEQYF
NA	NA	TRBJ1-3	16	TRBV15	TGTGTCACCAGCAGAGCCCCCGGGTACTCTGGAAACACCATATATTTT	CVTSRAPGYSGNTIYF
NA	NA	TRBJ1-1	14	TRBV6-1	TGTGTCAGCAGTGAACCCTGGGGCACGTCTGAAGCTTTCTTT	CVSSEPWGTSEAFF
NA	many	TRBJ1-2	10	TRBV28	TGTGCCAGCAGACGCTATGGCTACACCTTC	CASRRYGYTF
TRBD1	many	TRBJ1-6	15	TRBV6-5	TGTGCCAGCAATTTGGGACAGGGGGACCAGTCACCCCTCCACTTT	CASNLGQGDQSPLHF
TRBD2	few	TRBJ2-1	18	TRBV12-5	TGTGCTAGTGCTGATCGGTCCTCGGGGGGGGCCCCCTACAATGAGCAGTTCTTC	CASADRSSGGAPYNEQFF
NA	NA	TRBJ2-2	13	TRBV30	TGTGCCGGGGGACATTCGAACACCGGGGAGCTGTGTTTT	CAGGHSNTGELCF
NA	many	TRBJ2-4	16	TRBV28	TGTGCCAGCAGTTTATGGACAGCGGGAGCCAAAAACATTCAGTACTTC	CASSLWTAGAKNIQYF
NA	many	TRBJ2-5	14	TRBV18	TGTGCCAGCTCACCACGGTCAGTACAAGAGACCCAGTACTTC	CASSPRSVQETQYF
NA	NA	TRBJ2-5	14	TRBV18	TGTGCCAGCTCACGACCGGACATACAAGAGACCCAGTACTTC	CASSRPDIQETQYF
NA	many	TRBJ1-2	13	TRBV5-5	TGTGCCAGCAGCTTGTCAAGCATCTATGGCTACACCTTC	CASSLSSIYGYTF
TRBD1	NA	TRBJ2-4	15	TRBV12-3/TRBV12-4	TGTGCCAGCAGTTCAAAGGGGACAGCCCGAGGCATTCAGTACTTC	CASSSKGTARGIQYF
NA	many	TRBJ1-6	12	TRBV30	TGTGCCTGGAGTGTACGGGTTTCACCCCTCCACTTT	CAWSVRVSPLHF
NA	many	TRBJ1-1	13	TRBV12-3/TRBV12-4	TGTGCCAGCAGTTTCGGGCGGGCCCTTGAAGCTTTCTTT	CASSFGRALEAFF
NA	many	TRBJ2-2	15	TRBV13	TGTGCCAGCAGCGCATACTTCAGGGGTGGTGGGGAGCTGTTTTTT	CASSAYFRGGGELFF
NA	many	TRBJ1-2	13	TRBV6-5	TGTGCCAGCAGTTATTCCAGGGGATATGGCTACACCTTC	CASSYSRGYGYTF
TRBD2	many	TRBJ2-5	14	TRBV10-3	TGTGCCATCCAGGCGGGAGGGCCCCGAGAGACCCAGTACTTC	CAIQAGGPRETQYF
NA	many	TRBJ2-7	17	TRBV7-8	TGTGCCAGCAGCATAAGTTCCCCTGGGACGGAGAGAGGCGAGCAGTACTTC	CASSISSPGTERGEQYF
TRBD1	many	TRBJ1-6	17	TRBV6-5	TGTGCCAGCAGTCTACCCTGGGACAGCCGCGTAAATTCACCCCTCCACTTT	CASSLPWDSRVNSPLHF
TRBD1	many	TRBJ2-6	17	TRBV27	TGTGCCAGCAGTCCCTCGACAGGGAGCTCTGGGGCCAACGTCCTGACTTTC	CASSPSTGSSGANVLTF
TRBD2	many	TRBJ2-7	15	TRBV20-1	TGCAGTGCTGGGGTGCCTAGCGGGGGCACCTACGAGCAGTACTTC	CSAGVPSGGTYEQYF
NA	many	TRBJ2-7	13	TRBV10-3	TGTGCCATCAGTGAGGGGCCCTCCTACGAGCAGTACTTC	CAISEGPSYEQYF
NA	NA	TRBJ1-1	13	TRBV10-3	TGTGCCATCAGTTCGACAGGACCCACTGAAGCTTTCTTT	CAISSTGPTEAFF
NA	many	TRBJ1-2	15	TRBV20-1	TGCAGTGCTAGAGACTCCCAACAGACAACCTATGGCTACACCTTC	CSARDSQQTTYGYTF
TRBD1	NA	TRBJ1-1	18	TRBV6-1	TGTGCCAGCCCTGATGCGACAGGGGGGGCCTGGAGTAGCACTGAAGCTTTCTTT	CASPDATGGAWSSTEAFF
NA	many	TRBJ2-7	15	TRBV6-5	TGTGCCAGCAGTTACGCGGCGGGACGTTACTACGAGCAGTACTTC	CASSYAAGRYYEQYF